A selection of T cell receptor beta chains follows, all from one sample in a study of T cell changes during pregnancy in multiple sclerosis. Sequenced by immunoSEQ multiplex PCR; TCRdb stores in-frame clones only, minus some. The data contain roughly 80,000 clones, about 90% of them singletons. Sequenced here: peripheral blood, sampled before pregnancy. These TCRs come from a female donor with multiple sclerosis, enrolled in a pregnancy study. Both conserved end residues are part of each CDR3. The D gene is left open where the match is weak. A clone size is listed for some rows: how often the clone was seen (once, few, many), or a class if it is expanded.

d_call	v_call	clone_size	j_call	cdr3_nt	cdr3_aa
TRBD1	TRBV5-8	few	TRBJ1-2	TGTGCCAGCTCCGGACCGGGACAGCGTTTAGGCTACACCTTC	CASSGPGQRLGYTF
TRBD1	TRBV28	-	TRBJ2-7	TGTGCCAGCAGTCAATACAGGGGCTCCTACGAGCAGTACTTC	CASSQYRGSYEQYF
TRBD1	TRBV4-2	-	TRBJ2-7	TGTGCCAGCAGCCAAGACGCCCAGGGGGCCTACGAGCAGTACTTC	CASSQDAQGAYEQYF
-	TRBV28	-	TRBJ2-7	TGTGCCAGCAGCTCCAGCGGTTCCTACGAGCAGTACTTC	CASSSSGSYEQYF
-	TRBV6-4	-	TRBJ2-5	TGTGCCAGCAGACAAAGGGGGGGGGCGCAGGGCCAAGAGACCCAGTACTTC	CASRQRGGAQGQETQYF
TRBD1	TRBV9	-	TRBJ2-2	TGTGCCAGCAGCGAACAGGGGGCGAACACCGGGGAGCTGTTTTTT	CASSEQGANTGELFF
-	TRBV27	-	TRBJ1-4	TGTGCCAGCAGTTTCGGGGGGCGGCATGAAAAACTGTTTTTT	CASSFGGRHEKLFF
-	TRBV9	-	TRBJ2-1	TGTGCCAGCACCATGGTTAGCTCCTACAATGAGCAGTTCTTC	CASTMVSSYNEQFF
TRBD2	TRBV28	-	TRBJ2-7	TGTGCCAGCAGTTTATGGGCTAGCGGTTACGAGCAGTACTTC	CASSLWASGYEQYF
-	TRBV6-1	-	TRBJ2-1	TGTGCCAGCAGTGAATATGTAGCGAGCTCCTACAATGAGCAGTTCTTC	CASSEYVASSYNEQFF
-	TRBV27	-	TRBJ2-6	TGTGCCAGCAGGGTTGGTTGGGGGGGCGGGGGTGGGGCCAACGTCCTGACTTTC	CASRVGWGGGGGANVLTF
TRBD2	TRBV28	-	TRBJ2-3	TGTGCCAGCAGTGAAACTAGCGGACGCACAGATACGCAGTATTTT	CASSETSGRTDTQYF
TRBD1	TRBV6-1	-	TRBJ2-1	TGTGCCAGCAGTGAAGAAGGGACAGGGGCCTACAATGAGCAGTTCTTC	CASSEEGTGAYNEQFF
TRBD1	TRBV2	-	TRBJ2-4	TGTGCCAGCAGTGAAGCGCTTCGGACAGGGGTCCGAGGGAACATTCAGTACTTC	CASSEALRTGVRGNIQYF
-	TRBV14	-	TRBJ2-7	TGTGCCAGCAGCCAAGATACCGGGTTGGACTACTACGAGCAGTACTTC	CASSQDTGLDYYEQYF
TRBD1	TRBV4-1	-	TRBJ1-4	TGCGCCAGCAGCCTAGACAGGGGAAGTGAAAAACTGTTTTTT	CASSLDRGSEKLFF
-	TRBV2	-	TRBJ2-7	TGTGCCAGCATCCTCCCCTACTACGAGCAGTACTTC	CASILPYYEQYF
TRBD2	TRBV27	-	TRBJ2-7	TGTGCCAGCACAGAACTAGCGGGATATTCCTACGAGCAGTACTTC	CASTELAGYSYEQYF
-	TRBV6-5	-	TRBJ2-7	TGTGCCAGCAGGGCAAGTCAGGGCTCCTACGAGCAGTACTTC	CASRASQGSYEQYF
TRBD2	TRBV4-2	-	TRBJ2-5	TGTGCCAGCAGCCAAGATGGGGGACTAGCGGGAGAAAGGGGAGAGACCCAGTACTTC	CASSQDGGLAGERGETQYF
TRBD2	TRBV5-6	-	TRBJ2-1	TGTGCCAGCAGCTTCGATAGCGGGAGGGCCTTGAATGAGCAGTTCTTC	CASSFDSGRALNEQFF
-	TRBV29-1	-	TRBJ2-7	TGCAGCGTTGGCGGAAGACAGGGAGGTTTTTACGAGCAGTACTTC	CSVGGRQGGFYEQYF
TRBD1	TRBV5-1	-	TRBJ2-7	TGCGCCAGCAGCTCAAGACAGGGTTCCGTCTCCGCCGAGCAGTACTTC	CASSSRQGSVSAEQYF
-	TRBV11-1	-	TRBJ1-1	TGTGCCAGCAGCATCCTCAGGGGTACTGAAGCTTTCTTT	CASSILRGTEAFF
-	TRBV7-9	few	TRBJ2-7	TGTGCCAGCAGCTCCACCGGGACTTCCTACGAGCAGTACTTC	CASSSTGTSYEQYF
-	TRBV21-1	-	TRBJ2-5	TGTGCCAGCAGCCCCCCCAGGGAGACCCAGTACTTC	CASSPPRETQYF
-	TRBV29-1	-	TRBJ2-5	TGCAGCGTCAGGGTTGGGGAGACCCAGTACTTC	CSVRVGETQYF
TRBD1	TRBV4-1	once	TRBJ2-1	TGCGCCAGCAGCGGACGTTCAGGGGGTAATAAAATTGGGCAGTTCTTC	CASSGRSGGNKIGQFF
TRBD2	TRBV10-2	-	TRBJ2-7	TGCGCCAGCATGGAACTAGCGGGCTTACCCTACGAGCAGTACTTC	CASMELAGLPYEQYF
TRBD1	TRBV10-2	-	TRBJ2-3	TGCGCCAGCAGGAGACAGGGGGGTTACACAGATACGCAGTATTTT	CASRRQGGYTDTQYF
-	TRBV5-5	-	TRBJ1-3	TGTGCCAGCAGCTTTTTCCGGGACACTTCCTCTGGAAACACCATATATTTT	CASSFFRDTSSGNTIYF
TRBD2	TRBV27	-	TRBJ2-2	TGTGCCAGCAGTTCTCCTAGCGGGAGACTAAACACCGGGGAGCTGTTTTTT	CASSSPSGRLNTGELFF
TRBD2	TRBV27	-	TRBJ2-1	TGTGCCAGCAGGACTAGCGGGGGTTACAATGAGCAGTTCTTC	CASRTSGGYNEQFF
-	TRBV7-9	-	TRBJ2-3	TGTGCCAGCAGCTTAGGTCGGGATTCAGCTCCGTATTTT	CASSLGRDSAPYF
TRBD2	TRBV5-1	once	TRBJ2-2	TGCGCCAGCAGCGAGCGGGACTTTGGAGCCGGGGAGCTGTTTTTT	CASSERDFGAGELFF
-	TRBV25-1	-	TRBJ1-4	TGTGCCAGCAGTGAGGGGGGGGTGATTAATGAAAAACTGTTTTTT	CASSEGGVINEKLFF
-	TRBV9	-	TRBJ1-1	TGTGCCAGCAGCCAGTCGACAGGTATGAACACTGAAGCTTTCTTT	CASSQSTGMNTEAFF
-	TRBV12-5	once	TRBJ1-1	TGTGCTAGTGGTTTGGTACAACAGGGTCGCACTGAAGCTTTCTTT	CASGLVQQGRTEAFF
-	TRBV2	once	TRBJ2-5	TGTGCCAGCACTGGAAACAGGGGACTGACGGAGACCCAGTACTTC	CASTGNRGLTETQYF
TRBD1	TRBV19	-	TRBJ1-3	TGTGCCAGTAGTGTACAGGGGTCTGGAAACACCATATATTTT	CASSVQGSGNTIYF
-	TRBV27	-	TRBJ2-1	TGTGCCAGCAGTTTAAGGGGGAGTGGGCAGTTCTTC	CASSLRGSGQFF
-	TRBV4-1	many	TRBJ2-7	TGCGCCAGCAGCCAAGGCGAGGAGGCCGAGCAGTACTTC	CASSQGEEAEQYF
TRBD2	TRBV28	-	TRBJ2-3	TGTGCCAGCAGTTTGGCTAGCGGTCAGACAGATACGCAGTATTTT	CASSLASGQTDTQYF
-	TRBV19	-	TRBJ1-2	TGTGCCAGTAGTATGGACGGACGGGAGGGCTACACCTTC	CASSMDGREGYTF
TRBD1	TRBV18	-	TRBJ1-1	TGTGCCAGCTCACCACAAGGGGGCGCGGGCACTGAAGCTTTCTTT	CASSPQGGAGTEAFF
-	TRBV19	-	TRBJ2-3	TGTGCCAGTAGTATCTCAGCGGCCACAGATACGCAGTATTTT	CASSISAATDTQYF
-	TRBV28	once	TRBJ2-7	TGTGCCAGCAGTTTAGTGACGAGGTACGCCTACGAGCAGTACTTC	CASSLVTRYAYEQYF